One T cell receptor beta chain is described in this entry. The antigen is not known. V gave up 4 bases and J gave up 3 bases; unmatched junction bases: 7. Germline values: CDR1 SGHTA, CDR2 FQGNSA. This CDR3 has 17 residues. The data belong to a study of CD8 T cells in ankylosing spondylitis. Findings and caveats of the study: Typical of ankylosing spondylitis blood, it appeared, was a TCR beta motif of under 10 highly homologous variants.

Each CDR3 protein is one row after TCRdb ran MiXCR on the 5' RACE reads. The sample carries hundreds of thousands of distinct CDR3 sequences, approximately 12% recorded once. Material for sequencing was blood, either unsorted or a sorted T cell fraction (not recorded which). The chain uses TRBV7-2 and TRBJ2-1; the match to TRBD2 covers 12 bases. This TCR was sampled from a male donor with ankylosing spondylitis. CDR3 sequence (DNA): TGTGCCAGCAGCTCCTTACCTAGCGGGAGGGGCTACAATGAGCAGTTCTTC. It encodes CASSSLPSGRGYNEQFF.